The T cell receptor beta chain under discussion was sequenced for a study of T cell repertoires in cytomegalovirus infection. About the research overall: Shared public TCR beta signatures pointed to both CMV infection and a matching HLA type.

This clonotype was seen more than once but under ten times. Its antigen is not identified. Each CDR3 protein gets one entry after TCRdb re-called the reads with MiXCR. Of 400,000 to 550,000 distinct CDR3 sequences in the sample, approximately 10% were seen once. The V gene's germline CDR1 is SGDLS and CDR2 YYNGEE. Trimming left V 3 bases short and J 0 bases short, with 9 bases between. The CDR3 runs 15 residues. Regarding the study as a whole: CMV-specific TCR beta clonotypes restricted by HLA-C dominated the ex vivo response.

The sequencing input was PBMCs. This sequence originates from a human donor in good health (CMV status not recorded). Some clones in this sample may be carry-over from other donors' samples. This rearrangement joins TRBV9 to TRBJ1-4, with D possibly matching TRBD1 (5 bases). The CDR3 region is CASSAWDATNEKLFF. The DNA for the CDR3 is TGTGCCAGCAGCGCCTGGGACGCAACTAATGAAAAACTGTTTTTT.